The 20 T cell receptor beta chains listed next were all sequenced from one sample in a study of shared clonotypes between healthy human individuals. TCRdb's copy holds only in-frame clones and misses some; the assay was immunoSEQ multiplex PCR. The repertoire has about 2.1 million clones, 85% to 95% of them found once; the top ten carry about 1.8%. The naive CD8 population came from CD45RO-negative cells selected for CCR7, without terminally differentiated effector memory CD45RA+ cells. Sequencing was carried out using naive CD8+ T cells from PBMCs. These TCRs come from a man aged 18 to 30 in good health. Some clones in this sample may be carry-over from other donors' samples.

This chain uses TRBV25-1 with TRBJ2-3; D is unresolved. Germline CDR1 and CDR2: MGHDK and SYGVNS. V shed 3 bases and J shed 2 bases, with 9 bases lying between them. The CDR3 has 14 residues. As DNA, the CDR3 is TGTGCCAGCAGTGAGCTCCGCCTCACAGATACGCAGTATTTT. This sequence encodes CASSELRLTDTQYF.

The chain has TRBV28 and TRBJ2-2; TRBD1 matches at 9 bases. The V gene end was trimmed by 5 bases and the J gene end by 4 bases; junction bases not matched to a gene: 5. In germline, CDR1 is MDHEN, CDR2 SYDVKM. The CDR3 runs 15 residues. In DNA form, the CDR3 reads TGTGCCAGCAGTCGGACAGGGGCGGTCACCGGGGAGCTGTTTTTT. It translates to CASSRTGAVTGELFF.

V is TRBV20-1 and J is TRBJ1-2, with D hard to call. CDR1 is DFQATT and CDR2 is SNEGSKA in the germline V gene (reference sequence). This CDR3 has 11 residues. Trimming shortened V by 6 bases and J by 8 bases, and 13 bases separated the two germline ends. CDR3 DNA: TGCAGTGCCCAACGAACACGAGGCTACACCTTC. Translation gives CSAQRTRGYTF.

J is TRBJ2-6 and V is TRBV4-1, with 10 bases identical to TRBD1. With 1 base clipped from V and 0 bases from J, the junction kept 12 bases outside the gene matches. CDR1 and CDR2 from the germline V gene are MGHRA and YSYEKL. The CDR3 consists of 21 residues. In nucleotides, the CDR3 is TGCGCCAGCAGCCAAGTTGGGACAGGGGCCTTCCTCAGCTCTGGGGCCAACGTCCTGACTTTC. Its translation is CASSQVGTGAFLSSGANVLTF.

Turning to this clone: Within the sample, other DNA sequences also encode this same CDR3. The rearrangement uses TRBV7-9 and TRBJ1-1; D perhaps matches TRBD1 (5 bases). The CDR3 loop spans 11 amino acids. Germline V gene data show CDR1 as SEHNR and CDR2 as FQNEAQ (reference sequence). Trimming removed 3 bases at V and 7 bases at J, with 6 bases between. CDR3 protein: CASSFTGEAFF. The CDR3 bases are TGTGCCAGCAGCTTCACAGGTGAAGCTTTCTTT.

In its sample, this clone was seen a few times. V and J are TRBV19 and TRBJ1-4, with D hard to call. In germline, CDR1 is LNHDA, CDR2 SQIVND (reference sequence). The V gene lost 7 bases and the J gene lost 11 bases, with 14 bases spanning the gap. This CDR3 comprises 12 residues. CDR3 amino acids: CASTPGMRKLFF. In nucleotides, the CDR3 is TGTGCCAGTACCCCGGGGATGAGGAAACTGTTTTTT.

The V call is TRBV28, the J call TRBJ2-1; 7 bases map to TRBD2. V dropped 2 bases and J dropped 5; count of bases not matched to a gene: 6. The germline gives CDR1 MDHEN, CDR2 SYDVKM. This CDR3 is 15 amino acids long. The DNA for the CDR3 is TGTGCCAGCAGTTTACCTCGGGAGGTAGACAATGAGCAGTTCTTC. Its protein is CASSLPREVDNEQFF.

The table lists this clone with a count of one. CDR3 DNA sequence: TGTGCCAGCAGCTTGGACAGGGAGTTGGGCACAGATACGCAGTATTTT. Protein product: CASSLDRELGTDTQYF. The chain uses TRBV5-8 and TRBJ2-3, with a possible D match to TRBD1 (6 bases). This CDR3 is 16 amino acids long. CDR1 and CDR2 from the germline V gene are SGHTS and YDEGEE. V lost 0 bases to trimming and J lost 1 base, with 12 bases between them. Full variable domain (remainder filled in from reference TRBV5-8 and TRBJ2-3): EAGVTQSPTHLIKTRGQQATLRCSPISGHTSVYWYQQALGLGLQFLLWYDEGEERNRGNFPPRFSGRQFPNYSSELNVNALELEDSALYLCASSLDRELGTDTQYFGPGTRLTVL.

The chain links TRBV28 to TRBJ2-2; unclear D gene. Trimming pared 2 bases from V and 7 bases from J, leaving 14 bases between. Germline-derived CDR1 and CDR2 are MDHEN and SYDVKM. The CDR3 has 15 amino acids. In DNA, the CDR3 is TGTGCCAGCAGTTTAAGAAATGTAGTTGTCGGGGAGCTGTTTTTT. The encoded protein is CASSLRNVVVGELFF.

This chain joins TRBV28 and TRBJ1-2, with D tentatively TRBD1 (5 bases). Germline V lookup: CDR1 MDHEN, CDR2 SYDVKM. Trimming pared 7 bases from V and 4 bases from J, leaving 19 bases between. This CDR3 spans 15 amino acids. CDR3 sequence: CASKGIPGRPYGYTF. CDR3 DNA sequence: TGTGCCAGCAAAGGTATACCAGGGCGGCCCTATGGCTACACCTTC.

The rearrangement uses TRBV5-1 and TRBJ1-1; D is undetermined. CDR1 is SGHRS, CDR2 YFSETQ, per germline. The CDR3 spans 16 residues. With 3 bases removed from V and 1 base from J, the gap between germline ends came to 16 bases. CDR3 DNA: TGCGCCAGCAGCTCCGGATGGGGTATTGGGAACACTGAAGCTTTCTTT. It encodes CASSSGWGIGNTEAFF.

This clone was seen only once. The J gene is TRBJ2-7, the V gene TRBV27; 10 bases fit TRBD1. CDR1 is MNHEY, CDR2 SMNVEV, per germline (reference sequence). V shed 2 bases, J shed 5 bases, and the junction held 12 bases outside the gene matches. The CDR3 contains 17 residues. In DNA form, the CDR3 reads TGTGCCAGCAGTTTAAGGGACAGGGGCCTCGGGGGGGACGAGCAGTACTTC. It translates to CASSLRDRGLGGDEQYF.

This rearrangement joins TRBV7-7 to TRBJ2-2; maybe TRBD1 (6 bases). The CDR3 length is 13 residues. Germline V CDR1 and CDR2: SSHAT, FNYEAQ (reference sequence). The V gene lost 1 base and the J gene lost 6 bases, with 6 bases spanning the gap. This chain's CDR3 is CASSLGQAGELFF. In nucleotides, the CDR3 is TGTGCCAGCAGCTTAGGACAGGCCGGGGAGCTGTTTTTT.

This clone was seen once. CDR3 in DNA: TGTGCCAGCAGCGCCACCTCAAGGACAGATACGCAGTATTTT. Translating gives CASSATSRTDTQYF. The chain employs TRBV9 and TRBJ2-3; no reliable D call. There are 14 residues in the CDR3. V dropped 3 bases and J dropped 3 bases, with 11 bases sitting between them. Germline V gives CDR1 SGDLS, CDR2 YYNGEE.

The V call is TRBV7-9, the J call TRBJ2-7; D gene unclear. The CDR3 contains 13 residues. V was pared by 7 bases and J by 4 bases, with 14 bases between. The germline V gene has CDR1 SEHNR and CDR2 FQNEAQ (reference sequence). This chain's CDR3 is CASTPLQIYEQYF. CDR3 DNA sequence: TGTGCCAGCACCCCACTACAGATATACGAGCAGTACTTC.

This chain links TRBV7-9 with TRBJ1-2, with D possibly TRBD1 on 5 matching bases. Germline V lookup: CDR1 SEHNR, CDR2 FQNEAQ (reference sequence). CDR3 length: 14 amino acids. V was shortened by 2 bases and J by 4 bases, with 11 bases between the two germline ends. CDR3 nucleotides: TGTGCCAGCAGCTTAACACAGGTCTTCTATGGCTACACCTTC. It codes for CASSLTQVFYGYTF.

As for this clone: The same CDR3 can be traced to other DNA sequences in this sample. The chain links TRBV28 to TRBJ1-1; 10 positions agree with TRBD1. The CDR3 is 15 amino acids. Germline assignment: CDR1 MDHEN and CDR2 SYDVKM. The ends lost 5 bases at V and 2 bases at J; junction bases unmatched: 5. The CDR3 sequence: CASSLTGGLNTEAFF. The DNA of the CDR3 is TGTGCCAGCAGTCTGACAGGGGGCCTAAACACTGAAGCTTTCTTT.

The chain links TRBV29-1 to TRBJ2-3; D is uncertain. The CDR3 runs 17 residues. Germline CDR1 SQVTM, CDR2 ANQGSEA. V lost 3 bases to trimming and J lost 2 bases, with 21 bases between them. The CDR3 bases are TGCAGCGTTGATCCCCGATGGACGGTGAAAGACACAGATACGCAGTATTTT. The encoded protein is CSVDPRWTVKDTDTQYF.

This rearrangement joins TRBV5-1 to TRBJ2-3; the D gene is possibly TRBD1 (6 bases). Trimming cost V 0 bases and J 5 bases, with 13 bases left between them. The germline gives CDR1 SGHRS, CDR2 YFSETQ. The CDR3 spans 15 residues. This chain's CDR3 is CASSLAVLGGDTQYF. The CDR3, as DNA: TGCGCCAGCAGCTTGGCCGTCTTAGGGGGAGATACGCAGTATTTT.

This clone came up once. The chain links TRBV7-9 to TRBJ2-7; D perhaps matches TRBD1 (6 bases). Germline CDR1 reads SEHNR; CDR2 reads FQNEAQ (reference sequence). CDR3 length equals 15 residues. The V end lost 0 bases, the J end lost 2 bases, and 11 bases lay between the germline ends. The CDR3 sequence: CASSLAWGPTYEQYF. The CDR3 bases are TGTGCCAGCAGCTTAGCTTGGGGGCCGACCTACGAGCAGTACTTC.